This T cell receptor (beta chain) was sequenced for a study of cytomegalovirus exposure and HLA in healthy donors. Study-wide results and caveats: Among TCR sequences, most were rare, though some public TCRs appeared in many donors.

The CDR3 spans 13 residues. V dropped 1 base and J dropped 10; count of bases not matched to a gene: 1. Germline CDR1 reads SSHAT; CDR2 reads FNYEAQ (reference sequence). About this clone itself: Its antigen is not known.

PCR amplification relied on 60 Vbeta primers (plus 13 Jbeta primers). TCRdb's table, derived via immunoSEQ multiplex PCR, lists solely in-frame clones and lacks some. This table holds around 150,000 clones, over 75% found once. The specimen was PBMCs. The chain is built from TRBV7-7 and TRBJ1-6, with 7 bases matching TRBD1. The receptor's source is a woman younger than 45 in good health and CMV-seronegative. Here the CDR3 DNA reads TGTGCCAGCAGCTTAGACAGGGGCTCACCCCTCCACTTT. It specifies CASSLDRGSPLHF.